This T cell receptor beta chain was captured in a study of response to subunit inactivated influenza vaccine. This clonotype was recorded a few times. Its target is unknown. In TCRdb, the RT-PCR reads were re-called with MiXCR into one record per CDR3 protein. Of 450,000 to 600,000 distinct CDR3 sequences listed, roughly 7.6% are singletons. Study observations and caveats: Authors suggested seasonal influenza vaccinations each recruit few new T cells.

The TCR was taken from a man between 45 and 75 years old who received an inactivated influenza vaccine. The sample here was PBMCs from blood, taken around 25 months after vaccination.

This CDR3 reads CSAPRGSGYNEQFF. CDR3 nucleotides: TGCAGTGCTCCCCGTGGTAGCGGCTACAATGAGCAGTTCTTC. The chain is built from TRBV20-1 and TRBJ2-1, with TRBD2 as a possible D gene (6 bases). CDR3 length: 14 residues. Germline V CDR1 and CDR2: DFQATT, SNEGSKA (reference sequence). V lost 5 bases and J 3 bases, leaving 14 bases between the germline ends.